This T cell receptor beta chain was profiled in a study of blood T cell repertoires in COVID-19. In germline, CDR1 is MGHDK, CDR2 SYGVNS. V lost 6 bases and J 0 bases, leaving 7 bases between the germline ends. The CDR3 loop spans 13 amino acids. The protocol was immunoSEQ multiplex PCR, while the TCRdb copy is restricted to in-frame clones and leaves out a portion. The sample records some 200,000 clones, around four fifths being singletons. Material for sequencing was PBMCs or T cells enriched from blood (not recorded which). The chain uses TRBV25-1 and TRBJ2-3, with a tentative D call TRBD1 (6 bases). This TCR was sampled from a woman aged 50 to 65 who had been exposed to COVID-19. The CDR3 sequence is CASSRGSTDTQYF. The CDR3 DNA follows: TGTGCCAGCAGCAGGGGCAGCACAGATACGCAGTATTTT.